This TCR beta chain was obtained from a study of T cell repertoires in cytomegalovirus infection. This CDR3 is built from 15 residues. The V gene's germline CDR1 is SGHTA and CDR2 FQGNSA. V shed 5 bases and J 0 bases; nucleotides not matched to a gene: 3. Each CDR3 protein gets one entry after TCRdb re-called the reads with MiXCR. The sample yields a few hundred thousand distinct CDR3 sequences, roughly 29% seen once. There are many counts of this clonotype. The antigen is unknown. Study-wide points: The ex vivo response was dominated by HLA-C-restricted CMV-specific TCR beta clonotypes.

Sequenced sample: PBMCs. The receptor was derived from a human donor in good health (CMV status not recorded). Some clones in this sample may be carry-over from other donors' samples. The chain recombines TRBV7-2 with TRBJ2-2; 7 bases match TRBD1. The CDR3 coding sequence is TGTGCCAGCAGCCGACAGGGCGCGAACACCGGGGAGCTGTTTTTT. Its protein product is CASSRQGANTGELFF.